Listed below are T cell receptor beta chains from one sample, sequenced in a study of cytomegalovirus exposure and HLA in healthy donors. Generated by immunoSEQ multiplex PCR, the TCRdb table keeps only in-frame clones and is missing some. Among some 61,000 clones listed, nearly 98% were seen once. The sequenced sample was PBMCs. These TCRs come from a woman younger than 35 in good health and CMV-seropositive. Each CDR3 is given with its conserved first and last residue. Each record gives: CDR3 protein, CDR3 DNA, clone size, V gene, D gene, J gene. D genes are given only for firm matches. Some rows mark clone size as missing; the rest say once, few, many or name a class of expanded clone.

CATSRDSPGGNEQYF,TGTGCCACCAGCAGAGATAGCCCAGGGGGAAACGAGCAGTACTTC,NA,TRBV15,TRBD1,TRBJ2-7
CASSQRLPSVGGELFF,TGTGCCAGCAGCCAGCGGTTGCCCTCCGTTGGCGGGGAGCTGTTTTTT,NA,TRBV16,NA,TRBJ2-2
CASSSGGQPAKNIQYF,TGTGCCAGCAGCAGTGGGGGACAGCCGGCCAAAAACATTCAGTACTTC,NA,TRBV5-4,TRBD1,TRBJ2-4
CASSSLTRANTGELFF,TGCGCCAGCAGTTCTCTAACTAGGGCGAACACCGGGGAGCTGTTTTTT,NA,TRBV10-2,NA,TRBJ2-2
CASLVTEMNTEAFF,TGTGCCAGCCTGGTTACAGAGATGAACACTGAAGCTTTCTTT,once,TRBV5-5,NA,TRBJ1-1
CASSLRQGMNTEAFF,TGTGCCAGCAGTTTACGACAGGGGATGAACACTGAAGCTTTCTTT,NA,TRBV28,TRBD1,TRBJ1-1
CASSPFPPRQGDFGNTIYF,TGTGCCAGCAGCCCCTTCCCCCCTAGACAGGGGGATTTTGGAAACACCATATATTTT,NA,TRBV27,TRBD1,TRBJ1-3
CASSFTPPDRGVPMNTEAFF,TGTGCCAGCAGTTTTACCCCACCTGACAGGGGGGTCCCCATGAACACTGAAGCTTTCTTT,NA,TRBV27,TRBD1,TRBJ1-1
CASSYPPGGSNEQFF,TGTGCCAGCAGTTACCCGCCAGGGGGGAGCAATGAGCAGTTCTTC,NA,TRBV6-5,NA,TRBJ2-1
CASSEPYRKSSYEQYF,TGTGCCAGCAGTGAGCCGTACAGGAAAAGCTCCTACGAGCAGTACTTC,NA,TRBV6-1,NA,TRBJ2-7
CASSLRLAGVLGQFF,TGTGCCAGCAGCCTAAGACTAGCGGGAGTCCTTGGGCAGTTCTTC,NA,TRBV5-6,TRBD2,TRBJ2-1
CASRPTGLPYEQYF,TGTGCCAGCAGACCAACCGGGTTACCATACGAGCAGTACTTC,NA,TRBV28,NA,TRBJ2-7
CASRGTAEHSPLHF,TGTGCCAGCAGGGGGACAGCAGAGCATTCACCCCTCCACTTT,NA,TRBV2,TRBD1,TRBJ1-6
CASSQDYPNEQFF,TGTGCCAGCTCACAGGACTACCCCAATGAGCAGTTCTTC,NA,TRBV6-4,NA,TRBJ2-1
CASSQGAYEQYF,TGTGCCAGCAGTCAGGGGGCCTACGAGCAGTACTTC,NA,TRBV6-5,TRBD1,TRBJ2-7
CASSLRGQGNTGELFF,TGCGCCAGCAGCTTAAGGGGACAGGGGAACACCGGGGAGCTGTTTTTT,NA,TRBV5-1,TRBD1,TRBJ2-2
CASSLRDVLAGEGGELFF,TGTGCCAGCAGCTTAAGAGATGTTCTAGCGGGAGAAGGCGGGGAGCTGTTTTTT,NA,TRBV7-3,TRBD2,TRBJ2-2
CASSPRLAGGVETQYF,TGTGCCAGCAGCCCACGACTAGCGGGAGGAGTGGAGACCCAGTACTTC,NA,TRBV7-3,TRBD2,TRBJ2-5
CASSLSPPMSGEKLFF,TGTGCCAGCAGTTTATCCCCCCCGATGTCAGGGGAAAAACTGTTTTTT,NA,TRBV27,NA,TRBJ1-4
CAWSVRTDTEAFF,TGTGCCTGGAGTGTACGCACAGACACTGAAGCTTTCTTT,NA,TRBV30,NA,TRBJ1-1
CASPVEGYTF,TGTGCCAGCCCTGTAGAGGGCTACACCTTC,NA,TRBV6-9,NA,TRBJ1-2
CASANGLANEQFF,TGTGCTAGTGCCAATGGACTTGCCAATGAGCAGTTCTTC,NA,TRBV12-5,NA,TRBJ2-1
CASSVLGLAGEGNEQFF,TGTGCCAGCAGCGTACTGGGACTAGCGGGAGAGGGAAATGAGCAGTTCTTC,NA,TRBV9,TRBD2,TRBJ2-1
CASSLAGIGSTGELFF,TGTGCCAGCAGCTTAGCGGGAATTGGTAGCACCGGGGAGCTGTTTTTT,NA,TRBV11-2,NA,TRBJ2-2
CASSVDRGAYEQYF,TGCGCCAGCAGCGTGGACAGGGGAGCCTACGAGCAGTACTTC,NA,TRBV5-1,TRBD1,TRBJ2-7
CASSSGGNTEAFF,TGTGCCAGCAGTTCAGGAGGGAACACTGAAGCTTTCTTT,NA,TRBV28,NA,TRBJ1-1
CATSRAEPVTEAFF,TGTGCCACCAGCAGAGCAGAACCTGTCACTGAAGCTTTCTTT,NA,TRBV15,NA,TRBJ1-1
CASSQVGGTGELFF,TGCGCCAGCAGCCAGGTCGGAGGCACCGGGGAGCTGTTTTTT,NA,TRBV4-1,NA,TRBJ2-2
CASTSRADTQYF,TGTGCCAGCACCTCCCGGGCAGATACGCAGTATTTT,NA,TRBV27,NA,TRBJ2-3
CASSSPTSGSGNEQFF,TGCGCCAGCAGTTCCCCTACTAGCGGGAGCGGCAATGAGCAGTTCTTC,NA,TRBV10-1,TRBD2,TRBJ2-1
CASSPFETLSYEQYF,TGCGCCAGCAGCCCTTTTGAGACACTCTCCTACGAGCAGTACTTC,NA,TRBV4-1,NA,TRBJ2-7
CSVDKNTEAFF,TGCAGCGTTGACAAGAACACTGAAGCTTTCTTT,NA,TRBV29-1,NA,TRBJ1-1
CASRDLGSGTAFF,TGTGCCAGCAGAGACCTTGGTTCCGGGACAGCCTTTTTC,NA,TRBV2,TRBD1,TRBJ2-7
CASSPGQGIGQPQHF,TGTGCCAGCTCACCCGGACAGGGTATAGGTCAGCCCCAGCATTTT,NA,TRBV18,TRBD1,TRBJ1-5
CASRQTSGSDEQYF,TGTGCCAGCAGACAGACTAGCGGGAGCGACGAGCAGTACTTC,once,TRBV7-2,TRBD2,TRBJ2-7
CASSPGLAESYEQYF,TGTGCCAGCTCACCGGGACTAGCGGAATCCTACGAGCAGTACTTC,NA,TRBV18,TRBD2,TRBJ2-7
CASSVAGVFTDTQYF,TGTGCCAGCAGCGTAGCGGGGGTTTTCACAGATACGCAGTATTTT,NA,TRBV9,NA,TRBJ2-3
CASSSGQPPYEQYF,TGCGCCAGCAGCTCAGGACAGCCACCCTACGAGCAGTACTTC,NA,TRBV5-1,NA,TRBJ2-7
CASAKDRNTEAFF,TGTGCCAGCGCTAAAGACAGGAACACTGAAGCTTTCTTT,NA,TRBV5-4,NA,TRBJ1-1
CASSSGYESRGRKTF,TGTGCCAGCAGCTCAGGATACGAATCCAGGGGCCGGAAGACCTTC,once,TRBV28,NA,TRBJ1-2
CASSLPGTSVFNEQFF,TGTGCCAGCAGTTTACCCGGGACTAGCGTGTTCAATGAGCAGTTCTTC,NA,TRBV27,TRBD2,TRBJ2-1
CASSRARYQETQYF,TGTGCCAGCTCACGAGCGAGGTACCAAGAGACCCAGTACTTC,NA,TRBV18,NA,TRBJ2-5
CASSGRDRAGETQYF,TGTGCCAGCAGTGGACGGGACAGGGCGGGAGAGACCCAGTACTTC,NA,TRBV6-1,TRBD1,TRBJ2-5
CAISAGVEGQPQHF,TGTGCCATCAGTGCCGGGGTTGAGGGTCAGCCCCAGCATTTT,NA,TRBV10-3,NA,TRBJ1-5